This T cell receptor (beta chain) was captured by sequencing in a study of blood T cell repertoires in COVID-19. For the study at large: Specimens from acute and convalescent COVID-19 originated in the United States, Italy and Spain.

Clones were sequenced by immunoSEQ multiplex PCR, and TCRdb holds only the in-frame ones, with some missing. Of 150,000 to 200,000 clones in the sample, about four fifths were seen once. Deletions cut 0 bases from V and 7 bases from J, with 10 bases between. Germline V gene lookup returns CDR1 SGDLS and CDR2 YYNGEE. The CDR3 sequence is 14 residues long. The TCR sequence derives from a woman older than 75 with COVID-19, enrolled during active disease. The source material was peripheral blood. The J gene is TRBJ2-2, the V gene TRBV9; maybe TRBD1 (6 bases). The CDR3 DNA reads TGTGCCAGCAGCGTAGCAGGGGCTGGCGGGGAGCTGTTTTTT. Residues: CASSVAGAGGELFF.